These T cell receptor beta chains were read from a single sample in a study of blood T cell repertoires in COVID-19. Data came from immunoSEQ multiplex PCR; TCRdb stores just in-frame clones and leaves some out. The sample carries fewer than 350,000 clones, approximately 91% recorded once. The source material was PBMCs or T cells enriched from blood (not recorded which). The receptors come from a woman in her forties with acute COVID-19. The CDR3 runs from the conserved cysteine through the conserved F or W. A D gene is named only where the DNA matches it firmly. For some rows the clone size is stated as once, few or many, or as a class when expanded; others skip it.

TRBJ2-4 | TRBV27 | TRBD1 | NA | CASATGTGASKNIQYF | TGTGCCAGCGCAACCGGGACAGGGGCGTCCAAAAACATTCAGTACTTC
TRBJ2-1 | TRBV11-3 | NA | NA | CASSPLSWESSYNEQFF | TGTGCCAGCAGCCCCTTGTCCTGGGAGAGCTCCTACAATGAGCAGTTCTTC
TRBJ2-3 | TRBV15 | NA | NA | CATSRGGVSGAQYF | TGTGCCACCAGCAGAGGCGGTGTTTCGGGTGCGCAGTATTTT
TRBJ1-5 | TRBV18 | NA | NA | CASSINRAPNQPQHF | TGTGCCAGCTCAATAAACAGGGCCCCCAATCAGCCCCAGCATTTT
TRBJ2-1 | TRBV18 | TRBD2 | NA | CASSPNSGGGSYNEQFF | TGTGCCAGCTCACCTAATAGCGGGGGTGGGAGCTACAATGAGCAGTTCTTC
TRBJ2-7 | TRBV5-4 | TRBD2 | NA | CASSLVASGSYEQYF | TGTGCCAGCAGCTTAGTTGCTAGCGGGTCTTACGAGCAGTACTTC
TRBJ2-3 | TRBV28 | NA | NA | CASTRGGSTDTQYF | TGTGCCAGCACAAGGGGGGGGAGCACAGATACGCAGTATTTT
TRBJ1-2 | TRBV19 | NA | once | CASSRRASPEKRVANTF | TGTGCCAGTAGTAGACGGGCTTCCCCAGAGAAGAGGGTGGCTAACACCTTC
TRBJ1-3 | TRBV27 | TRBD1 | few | CASSSLQGLGNTIYF | TGTGCCAGCAGCTCTTTACAGGGGTTGGGAAACACCATATATTTT
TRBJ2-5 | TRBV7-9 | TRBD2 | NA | CASSPVGLAGGSETQYF | TGTGCCAGCAGCCCAGTCGGGCTAGCGGGTGGCTCGGAGACCCAGTACTTC
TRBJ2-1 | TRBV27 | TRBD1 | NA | CASSLSGDRLYNEQFF | TGTGCCAGCAGTTTATCGGGGGACAGACTCTACAATGAGCAGTTCTTC
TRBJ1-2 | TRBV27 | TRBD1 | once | CASSPTGTGFGYTF | TGTGCCAGCAGTCCGACCGGGACAGGGTTCGGCTACACCTTC
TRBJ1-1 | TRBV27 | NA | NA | CASSFSRYNTEAFF | TGTGCCAGCAGTTTCTCCAGGTACAACACTGAAGCTTTCTTT
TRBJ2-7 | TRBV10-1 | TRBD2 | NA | CASSEGLAYEQYF | TGCGCCAGCAGTGAGGGACTAGCCTACGAGCAGTACTTC
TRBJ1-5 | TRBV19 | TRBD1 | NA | CASSMVAGGSQPQHF | TGTGCCAGTAGTATGGTCGCAGGGGGCAGTCAGCCCCAGCATTTT
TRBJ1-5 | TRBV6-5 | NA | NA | CASSYRNSNQPQHF | TGTGCCAGCAGTTACCGTAATAGCAATCAGCCCCAGCATTTT
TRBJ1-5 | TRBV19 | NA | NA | CASSTPYQPQHF | TGTGCCAGTAGTACTCCTTATCAGCCCCAGCATTTT
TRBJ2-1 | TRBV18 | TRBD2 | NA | CASSPRGVAGGLSSYNEQFF | TGTGCCAGCTCACCCCGAGGGGTAGCGGGGGGCCTGAGCTCCTACAATGAGCAGTTCTTC
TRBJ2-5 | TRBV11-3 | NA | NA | CASSLDNPLNDHPDYLYQETQYF | TGTGCCAGCAGCTTAGATAACCCGCTCAACGACCACCCCGACTACCTGTACCAAGAGACCCAGTACTTC
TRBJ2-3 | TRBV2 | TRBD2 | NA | CASSGSSGGPGTDTQYF | TGTGCCAGCAGTGGTTCTAGCGGGGGGCCCGGGACAGATACGCAGTATTTT
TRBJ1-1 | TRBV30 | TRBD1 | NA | CARQGKLESEAFF | TGTGCCCGACAGGGTAAGCTTGAATCTGAAGCTTTCTTT
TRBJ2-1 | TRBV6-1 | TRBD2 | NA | CASSVPAGGPGNEQFF | TGTGCCAGCAGTGTCCCGGCGGGGGGGCCGGGGAATGAGCAGTTCTTC
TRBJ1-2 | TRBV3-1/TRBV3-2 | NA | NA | CASSQVEDYGYTF | TGTGCCAGCAGCCAAGTCGAGGACTATGGCTACACCTTC
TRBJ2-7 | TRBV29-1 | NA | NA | CSVTLWGLNYEQYF | TGCAGCGTGACCTTGTGGGGCTTAAACTACGAGCAGTACTTC
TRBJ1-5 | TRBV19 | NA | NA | CASSIDTTAQPQHF | TGTGCCAGTAGTATAGATACCACTGCACAGCCCCAGCATTTT
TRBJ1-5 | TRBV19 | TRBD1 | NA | CARPIRRGKGCQPQHF | TGTGCCAGACCTATTCGCAGGGGGAAAGGGTGTCAGCCCCAGCATTTT
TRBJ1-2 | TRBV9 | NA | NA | CASSVASRGANGYTF | TGTGCCAGCAGCGTAGCGAGTCGGGGGGCTAATGGCTACACCTTC
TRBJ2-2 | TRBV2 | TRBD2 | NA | CASKWGSGGDTGELFF | TGTGCCAGCAAGTGGGGTAGCGGGGGGGACACCGGGGAGCTGTTTTTT
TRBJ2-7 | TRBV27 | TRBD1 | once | CASSLSNRGNGEQYF | TGTGCCAGCAGTTTATCGAACAGGGGGAATGGCGAGCAGTACTTC
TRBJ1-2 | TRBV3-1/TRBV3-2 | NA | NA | CASSQEYRPNYGYTF | TGTGCCAGCAGCCAAGAGTACAGGCCCAACTATGGCTACACCTTC
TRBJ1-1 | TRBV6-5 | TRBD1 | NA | CASSYSTGPEAFF | TGTGCCAGCAGTTACTCGACAGGGCCTGAAGCTTTCTTT
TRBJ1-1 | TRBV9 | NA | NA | CASSVVKGKGTEAFF | TGTGCCAGCAGCGTAGTTAAGGGCAAGGGGACTGAAGCTTTCTTT
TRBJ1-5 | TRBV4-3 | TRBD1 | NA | CASSHGTGEGQPQHF | TGCGCCAGCAGCCACGGAACAGGGGAAGGCCAGCCCCAGCATTTT
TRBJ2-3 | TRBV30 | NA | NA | CASVELHTDTQYF | TGTGCCTCCGTAGAACTTCACACAGATACGCAGTATTTT
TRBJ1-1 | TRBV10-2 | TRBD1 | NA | CATRDRVNTEAFF | TGCGCCACGAGGGACAGAGTGAACACTGAAGCTTTCTTT
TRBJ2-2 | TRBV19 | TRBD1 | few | CAFPGQENTGELFF | TGTGCCTTCCCGGGACAGGAAAACACCGGGGAGCTGTTTTTT
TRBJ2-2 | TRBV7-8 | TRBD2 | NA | CASSLAPLAGKIGELFF | TGTGCCAGCAGCTTAGCTCCGCTAGCGGGAAAGATCGGGGAGCTGTTTTTT
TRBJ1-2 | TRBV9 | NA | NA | CASSVFRGTGGYTF | TGTGCCAGCAGCGTATTTCGGGGAACGGGCGGCTACACCTTC
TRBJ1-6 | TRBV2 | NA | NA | CASTPGASSPLHF | TGTGCCAGCACCCCAGGCGCATCCTCGCCCCTCCACTTT
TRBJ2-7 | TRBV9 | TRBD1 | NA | CASSAGTGTSYEQYF | TGTGCCAGCAGCGCCGGGACAGGGACATCCTACGAGCAGTACTTC
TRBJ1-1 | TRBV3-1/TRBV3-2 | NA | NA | CASSQDLAARNTEAFF | TGTGCCAGCAGCCAAGATCTTGCCGCGAGAAACACTGAAGCTTTCTTT
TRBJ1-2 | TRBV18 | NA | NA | CASSRDRYIANYGYTF | TGTGCCAGCTCACGAGACAGATACATAGCTAACTATGGCTACACCTTC
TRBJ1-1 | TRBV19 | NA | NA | CASSINLLGPAFF | TGTGCCAGTAGTATTAACCTCCTGGGGCCAGCTTTCTTT
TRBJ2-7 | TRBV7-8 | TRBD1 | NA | CASSLGTVSSYEQYF | TGTGCCAGCAGCCTAGGGACAGTCAGCTCCTACGAGCAGTACTTC
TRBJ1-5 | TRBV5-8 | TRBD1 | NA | CASSPRDRGLDQPQHF | TGTGCCAGCAGCCCAAGGGACAGGGGGCTAGATCAGCCCCAGCATTTT
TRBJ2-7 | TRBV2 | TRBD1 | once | CASIPYRGVYEQYF | TGTGCCAGCATACCCTACAGGGGCGTCTACGAGCAGTACTTC
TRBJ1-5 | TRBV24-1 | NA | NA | CATSAEGVQPQHF | TGTGCCACCAGTGCCGAAGGGGTTCAGCCCCAGCATTTT
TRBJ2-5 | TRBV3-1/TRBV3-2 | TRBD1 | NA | CASSQGGQGLRETQYF | TGTGCCAGCAGCCAGGGGGGACAGGGCCTGCGGGAGACCCAGTACTTC
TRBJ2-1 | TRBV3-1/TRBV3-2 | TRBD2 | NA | CASSRWAGGLYNEQFF | TGTGCCAGCAGCCGTTGGGCGGGAGGGTTATACAATGAGCAGTTCTTC
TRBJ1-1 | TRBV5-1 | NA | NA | CASSTLQGNTEAFF | TGCGCCAGCAGCACCTTACAGGGGAACACTGAAGCTTTCTTT
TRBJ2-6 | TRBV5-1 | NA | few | CASSSGLHSGANVLTF | TGCGCCAGCAGCTCCGGACTGCACTCTGGGGCCAACGTCCTGACTTTC
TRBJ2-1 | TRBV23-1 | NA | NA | CASSHLLASNEQFF | TGCGCCAGCAGTCACCTACTAGCTTCTAATGAGCAGTTCTTC
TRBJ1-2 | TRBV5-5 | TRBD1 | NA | CASILWRDRGRLSGYTF | TGTGCCAGCATCCTGTGGCGGGACAGGGGGCGCTTGAGCGGCTACACCTTC